This T cell receptor (beta chain) was obtained from a study of blood T cell repertoires in COVID-19. Whole-study context: COVID-19 samples collected from the United States, Italy and Spain covered acute and convalescent phases.

Profiled with immunoSEQ multiplex PCR; TCRdb holds only in-frame clones, not every one. This table has over 65,000 clones, roughly 80% appearing once. Germline-derived CDR1 and CDR2 are MGHRA and YSYEKL. V shed 0 bases, J shed 13 bases, and the junction held 7 bases outside the gene matches. There are 14 residues in the CDR3. The sequence derives from a woman aged 35 to 49 with active or convalescent COVID-19. The V gene is TRBV4-1, the J gene TRBJ1-5, with TRBD1 matching over 9 bases. The sequenced sample was peripheral blood. The CDR3 coding sequence is TGCGCCAGCAGCCAAGACGGGACAGGGTTGGATCAGCATTTT. Encoded protein: CASSQDGTGLDQHF.